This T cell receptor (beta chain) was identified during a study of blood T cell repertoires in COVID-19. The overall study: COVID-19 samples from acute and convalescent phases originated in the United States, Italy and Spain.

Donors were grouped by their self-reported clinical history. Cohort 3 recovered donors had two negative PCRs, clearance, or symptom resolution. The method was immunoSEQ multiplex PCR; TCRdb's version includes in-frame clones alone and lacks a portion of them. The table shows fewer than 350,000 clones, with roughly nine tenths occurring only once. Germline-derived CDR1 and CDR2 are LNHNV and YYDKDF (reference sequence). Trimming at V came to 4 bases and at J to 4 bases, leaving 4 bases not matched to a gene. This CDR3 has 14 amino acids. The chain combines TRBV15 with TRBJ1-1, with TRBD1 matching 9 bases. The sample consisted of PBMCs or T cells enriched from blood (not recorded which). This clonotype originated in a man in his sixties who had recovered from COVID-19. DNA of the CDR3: TGTGCCACCAGCACCCGACAGGGGGGCACTGAAGCTTTCTTT. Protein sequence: CATSTRQGGTEAFF. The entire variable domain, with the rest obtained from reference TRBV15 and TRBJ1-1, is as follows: DAMVIQNPRYQVTQFGKPVTLSCSQTLNHNVMYWYQQKSSQAPKLLFHYYDKDFNNEADTPDNFQSRRPNTSFCFLDIRSPGLGDTAMYLCATSTRQGGTEAFFGQGTRLTVV.